A selection of T cell receptor beta chains follows, all from one sample in a study of cytomegalovirus exposure and HLA in healthy donors. Repertoires were generated with immunoSEQ multiplex PCR, while TCRdb's copy carries only in-frame clones and drops some. The sample holds 79,000 or so clones; 60% to 85% are singletons and the top ten take around 21%. Material for sequencing was PBMCs. These receptors all stem from a woman in her thirties or forties in good health and CMV-seropositive. The CDR3 runs from the conserved cysteine through the conserved F or W. The order of the fields is V gene, clone size, D gene, J gene, CDR3 protein, CDR3 DNA. D genes are given only for firm matches. For some rows the clone size is stated as once, few or many, or as a class when expanded; others skip it.

v_gene: TRBV25-1; abundance: -; d_gene: TRBD1; j_gene: TRBJ1-5; CDR3aa: CASKGASNQPQHF; CDR3nt: TGTGCCAGCAAGGGGGCCTCCAATCAGCCCCAGCATTTT
v_gene: TRBV5-1; abundance: -; d_gene: -; j_gene: TRBJ2-5; CDR3aa: CASSLRGIQKETQYF; CDR3nt: TGCGCCAGCAGCTTGAGAGGGATCCAGAAGGAGACCCAGTACTTC
v_gene: TRBV29-1; abundance: -; d_gene: TRBD2; j_gene: TRBJ2-1; CDR3aa: CSVEGTSALYNEQFF; CDR3nt: TGCAGCGTTGAAGGGACTAGCGCGCTTTACAATGAGCAGTTCTTC
v_gene: TRBV5-1; abundance: -; d_gene: -; j_gene: TRBJ1-1; CDR3aa: CASSLQGWTEAFF; CDR3nt: TGCGCCAGCAGCTTGCAGGGGTGGACTGAAGCTTTCTTT
v_gene: TRBV6-1; abundance: -; d_gene: -; j_gene: TRBJ1-6; CDR3aa: CASSPGGTFTSLHF; CDR3nt: TGTGCCAGCAGCCCCGGGGGAACATTCACATCCCTCCACTTT
v_gene: TRBV6-5; abundance: -; d_gene: TRBD2; j_gene: TRBJ2-2; CDR3aa: CASRTSGNTGELFF; CDR3nt: TGTGCCAGCAGGACTAGCGGTAACACCGGGGAGCTGTTTTTT
v_gene: TRBV6-1; abundance: many; d_gene: -; j_gene: TRBJ1-1; CDR3aa: CASSDEDTRTEIDTEAFF; CDR3nt: TGTGCCAGCAGTGACGAGGACACACGCACGGAAATAGACACTGAAGCTTTCTTT
v_gene: TRBV9; abundance: -; d_gene: -; j_gene: TRBJ2-1; CDR3aa: CASSVDPLAPSSYNEQFF; CDR3nt: TGTGCCAGCAGCGTAGACCCCTTAGCGCCGAGCTCCTACAATGAGCAGTTCTTC
v_gene: TRBV5-1; abundance: -; d_gene: -; j_gene: TRBJ1-1; CDR3aa: CASGHSSRQDPLGNTEAFF; CDR3nt: TGCGCCAGCGGGCACTCCTCTCGACAGGACCCATTAGGGAACACTGAAGCTTTCTTT
v_gene: TRBV10-3; abundance: few; d_gene: -; j_gene: TRBJ1-2; CDR3aa: CAISESIVKLSGGGYGYTF; CDR3nt: TGTGCCATCAGTGAGTCAATAGTGAAGCTCAGCGGAGGTGGCTATGGCTACACCTTC
v_gene: TRBV7-9; abundance: -; d_gene: -; j_gene: TRBJ2-7; CDR3aa: CASSSRLGTGSLSYEQYF; CDR3nt: TGTGCCAGCAGCTCCCGTTTAGGAACAGGGTCACTCTCCTACGAGCAGTACTTC
v_gene: TRBV7-2; abundance: -; d_gene: -; j_gene: TRBJ1-3; CDR3aa: CASSRVSGNTIYF; CDR3nt: TGTGCCAGCAGCCGGGTTTCTGGAAACACCATATATTTT
v_gene: TRBV9; abundance: -; d_gene: TRBD2; j_gene: TRBJ2-7; CDR3aa: CASSVVAGLEQYF; CDR3nt: TGTGCCAGCAGCGTAGTAGCGGGGCTCGAGCAGTACTTC
v_gene: TRBV7-2; abundance: -; d_gene: -; j_gene: TRBJ2-1; CDR3aa: CASSPSPGNEQFF; CDR3nt: TGTGCCAGCAGCCCCTCCCCGGGCAATGAGCAGTTCTTC
v_gene: TRBV5-1; abundance: -; d_gene: -; j_gene: TRBJ1-1; CDR3aa: CASSLDPGVGSEAFF; CDR3nt: TGCGCCAGCAGCTTGGATCCGGGGGTGGGCTCTGAAGCTTTCTTT
v_gene: TRBV28; abundance: -; d_gene: -; j_gene: TRBJ1-1; CDR3aa: CAAKGGYYTEAFF; CDR3nt: TGTGCCGCCAAAGGGGGATACTACACTGAAGCTTTCTTT
v_gene: TRBV29-1; abundance: -; d_gene: -; j_gene: TRBJ1-2; CDR3aa: CSAAGGSGYTF; CDR3nt: TGCAGCGCCGCGGGGGGCAGCGGCTACACCTTC
v_gene: TRBV6-4; abundance: -; d_gene: -; j_gene: TRBJ1-1; CDR3aa: CARSVRGDTEAFF; CDR3nt: TGTGCCAGAAGTGTCAGAGGAGACACTGAAGCTTTCTTT
v_gene: TRBV5-4; abundance: -; d_gene: TRBD1; j_gene: TRBJ1-3; CDR3aa: CASSLGQGRTGNTIYF; CDR3nt: TGTGCCAGCAGCCTCGGACAGGGAAGGACTGGAAACACCATATATTTT
v_gene: TRBV27; abundance: -; d_gene: -; j_gene: TRBJ1-5; CDR3aa: CASSLSGGRGSNQPQHF; CDR3nt: TGTGCCAGCAGTTTATCAGGGGGAAGGGGCAGCAATCAGCCCCAGCATTTT
v_gene: TRBV4-2; abundance: -; d_gene: TRBD2; j_gene: TRBJ2-3; CDR3aa: CASSQDVSLAGGRGTDTQYF; CDR3nt: TGTGCCAGCAGCCAAGATGTGTCGCTAGCGGGAGGGCGGGGCACAGATACGCAGTATTTT
v_gene: TRBV23-1; abundance: -; d_gene: -; j_gene: TRBJ2-2; CDR3aa: CANPGLQDTGELFF; CDR3nt: TGCGCCAACCCGGGACTTCAAGACACCGGGGAGCTGTTTTTT
v_gene: TRBV27; abundance: once; d_gene: -; j_gene: TRBJ1-2; CDR3aa: CASSLGHSSGYTF; CDR3nt: TGTGCCAGCAGTTTAGGACATTCTTCTGGCTACACCTTC
v_gene: TRBV6-5; abundance: -; d_gene: -; j_gene: TRBJ1-1; CDR3aa: CASLGGMNTEAFF; CDR3nt: TGTGCCAGCTTAGGGGGTATGAACACTGAAGCTTTCTTT
v_gene: TRBV7-3; abundance: -; d_gene: -; j_gene: TRBJ2-7; CDR3aa: CASSLIRGNEQYF; CDR3nt: TGTGCCAGCAGCTTGATACGGGGAAACGAGCAGTACTTC
v_gene: TRBV25-1; abundance: -; d_gene: TRBD1; j_gene: TRBJ1-2; CDR3aa: CASSEPGQGVYGYTF; CDR3nt: TGTGCCAGCAGTGAACCGGGACAGGGGGTATATGGCTACACCTTC